The 10 T cell receptor beta chains listed next were all sequenced from one sample in a study of T cells in Graves' hyperthyroidism and ophthalmopathy. The TCR beta CDR3 regions underwent amplification using RNA transcripts as the source. TCR CDR3 regions were first amplified by RT-PCR with HTBI primers. TCRdb reprocessed the multiplex PCR reads with MiXCR, giving one entry per CDR3 protein. This table holds approximately 610,000 distinct CDR3 sequences, roughly a sixth found once. Sequencing was done on a sample of blood. The source is a young woman with Graves' hyperthyroidism.

The rearrangement uses TRBV9 and TRBJ2-5; 9 bases line up with TRBD2. The CDR3 runs 18 residues. V shed 0 bases and J 4 bases; nucleotides not matched to a gene: 13. Germline V gene data show CDR1 as SGDLS and CDR2 as YYNGEE. The CDR3, as DNA: TGTGCCAGCAGCGTAGGGGCGGGGGGGCAAACCCTACGAGAGACCCAGTACTTC. Translating gives CASSVGAGGQTLRETQYF.

The genes are TRBV5-1 and TRBJ2-7, with D unresolved. Germline values: CDR1 SGHRS, CDR2 YFSETQ. The CDR3 totals 16 residues. Trimming pared 0 bases from V and 2 bases from J, leaving 15 bases between. Here the CDR3 reads CASSLDPSRLTYEQYF. The CDR3 DNA reads TGCGCCAGCAGCTTGGACCCGAGCCGACTGACCTACGAGCAGTACTTC.

The gene calls are TRBV5-6 and TRBJ1-2, with a tentative D call TRBD1 (5 bases). CDR3 length: 16 amino acids. Germline V gene sequence: CDR1 SGHDT, CDR2 YYEEEE. The ends were cut back, 0 bases at V and 4 bases at J, with 16 bases in the middle. CDR3 sequence (DNA): TGTGCCAGCAGCTTGGTAGGGACCCCTAGGTCCTATGGCTACACCTTC. It yields the protein CASSLVGTPRSYGYTF.

V is TRBV7-2 and J is TRBJ2-2; a weak D match, TRBD2 (5 bases). The V gene lost 3 bases and the J gene lost 2 bases, with 10 bases spanning the gap. The germline V gene has CDR1 SGHTA and CDR2 FQGNSA. CDR3 length: 15 residues. This chain's CDR3 is CASSLGRTNTGELFF. For the CDR3, the DNA is TGTGCCAGCAGCTTGGGTAGGACTAACACCGGGGAGCTGTTTTTT.

This clonotype was recorded many times. Here the CDR3 reads CASSLGQGTRYEQYF. CDR3 sequence (DNA): TGCGCCAGCAGCTTGGGACAGGGAACTCGGTACGAGCAGTACTTC. The chain carries TRBV5-1 and TRBJ2-7; 7 bases match TRBD1. V dropped 0 bases and J dropped 4; count of bases not matched to a gene: 7. The V gene's germline CDR1 is SGHRS and CDR2 YFSETQ. The length of the CDR3 is 15 residues.

As DNA, the CDR3 is TGTGCCAGCAGCTCGCGGACTAGCGTATCCTACGAGCAGTACTTC. Protein sequence: CASSSRTSVSYEQYF. The chain uses TRBV7-2 and TRBJ2-7; 9 bases map to TRBD2. This CDR3 spans 15 amino acids. V shed 4 bases and J 1 base; nucleotides not matched to a gene: 5. Germline V lookup: CDR1 SGHTA, CDR2 FQGNSA.

This clonotype was recorded many times. This chain connects TRBV7-2 to TRBJ2-7, with TRBD2 matching 12 bases. The CDR3 contains 16 residues. The germline V gene encodes CDR1 SGHTA and CDR2 FQGNSA. Trimming cost V 4 bases and J 3 bases; bases outside gene matches: 7. CDR3 nucleotide sequence: TGTGCCAGCAGCTCCGCCGGACTAGCGGGACTCTACGAGCAGTACTTC. Amino acids: CASSSAGLAGLYEQYF. Full variable domain (missing parts from reference TRBV7-2 and TRBJ2-7): GAGVSQSPSNKVTEKGKDVELRCDPISGHTALYWYRQSLGQGLEFLIYFQGNSAPDKSGLPSDRFSAERTGGSVSTLTIQRTQQEDSAVYLCASSSAGLAGLYEQYFGPGTRLTVT.

This clonotype was detected ten times or more. The rearrangement links TRBV7-9 to TRBJ2-7; D is possibly TRBD1 or TRBD2 (5 bases each). The germline gives CDR1 SEHNR, CDR2 FQNEAQ (reference sequence). Trimming removed 5 bases at V and 3 bases at J, with 14 bases between. The CDR3 runs 14 residues. The CDR3: CASSRGGGFYEQYF. The CDR3 DNA reads as TGTGCCAGCAGCCGGGGTGGGGGATTCTACGAGCAGTACTTC.

This clonotype was detected ten times or more. The chain joins TRBV6-5 to TRBJ2-1, with 7 bases matching TRBD2. V shed 8 bases, J shed 9 bases, and the junction held 16 bases outside the gene matches. CDR3 size: 15 residues. CDR1 and CDR2 (germline): MNHEY, SVGAGI. Here the CDR3 reads CASLQGLEVQGEQFF. CDR3 DNA sequence: TGTGCCAGCCTTCAAGGACTAGAGGTTCAGGGTGAGCAGTTCTTC.

The chain employs TRBV28 and TRBJ2-7, with 10 bases lining up with TRBD2. The germline V gene has CDR1 MDHEN and CDR2 SYDVKM. The CDR3 is 15 residues long. V trimming: 5 bases; J trimming: 2 bases; junction bases outside the gene matches: 6. CDR3 coding DNA: TGTGCCAGCAGTGCGACTAGCGGGTTCCCCTACGAGCAGTACTTC. As protein: CASSATSGFPYEQYF.